This T cell receptor beta chain was profiled in a study of blood T cells in healthy people across ages. Study summary: About one barcoded beta molecule was captured per two T cells (by template switching).

Donors were systemically healthy Caucasian individuals from Russia aged roughly 6 to 95 years. The CDR3 contains 15 residues. Trimming removed 5 bases from V and 7 bases from J, with 15 bases in between. Germline V gene lookup returns CDR1 SGHTA and CDR2 FQGNSA. Using a J-beta primer mix together with a sample-barcoded 5' primer, a second PCR was run for roughly 7 to 11 cycles. One entry per CDR3 protein, called by TCRdb with MiXCR from the 5' RACE reads. The repertoire includes about a million distinct CDR3 sequences, approximately 50% of them detected once, and roughly a fifth sits in the top ten. The source is a woman aged 55-70 years in good health. Sequencing was performed on blood. J is TRBJ1-6 and V is TRBV7-2; no clear D. Here the CDR3 DNA reads TGTGCCAGCAGCCCCGCCTCCACCCCAAATTCACCCCTCCACTTT. This sequence encodes CASSPASTPNSPLHF.